These 8 T cell receptor beta chains were sequenced from one sample in a study of control samples from healthy donors and cancer patients. Sequencing used immunoSEQ multiplex PCR; TCRdb keeps in-frame clones, though not all of them. The sample has over 100,000 clones, around 88% seen once; the top ten hold roughly 18%. Specimen: blood. The origin of the receptors is a woman aged 45-60 years in good health.

This clone was seen only once. This chain links TRBV7-8 with TRBJ1-1, with D maybe TRBD1 (6 bases). The CDR3 totals 15 residues. CDR1 and CDR2 from the germline V gene are SGHVS and FQNEAQ. The V end lost 2 bases, the J end lost 5 bases, and 15 bases lay between the germline ends. This CDR3 reads CASSLTGGRGTEAFF. Written as DNA, the CDR3 is TGTGCCAGCAGCTTAACTGGGGGGCGCGGAACTGAAGCTTTCTTT.

This rearrangement joins TRBV19 to TRBJ2-2; maybe TRBD2 (6 bases). Looked up from germline, CDR1 is LNHDA and CDR2 is SQIVND (reference sequence). Trimming left V 9 bases short and J 7 bases short, with 12 bases between. The CDR3 has 12 residues. The CDR3 is CASSPGGGELFF. DNA of the CDR3: TGTGCCAGCTCTCCCGGGGGCGGGGAGCTGTTTTTT.

This clone was counted between two and nine times. V gene TRBV5-1 combines with J gene TRBJ2-1; maybe TRBD2 (5 bases). The CDR3 consists of 12 residues. The V gene lost 4 bases and the J gene lost 6 bases, with 8 bases spanning the gap. Per the germline V gene, CDR1 is SGHRS and CDR2 is YFSETQ. CDR3 in amino acids: CASSPTSNEQFF. The CDR3 nucleotides are TGCGCCAGCAGCCCTACTAGCAATGAGCAGTTCTTC.

The chain uses TRBV18 and TRBJ2-2; D is perhaps TRBD1 or TRBD2 (6 bases each). Trimming left V 2 bases short and J 4 bases short, with 11 bases between. The CDR3 covers 15 residues. The V gene's germline CDR1 is KGHSH and CDR2 LQKENI. This CDR3 is CASSPNGGGTGELFF. CDR3 bases: TGTGCCAGCTCACCAAACGGAGGGGGCACCGGGGAGCTGTTTTTT.

The chain combines TRBV9 with TRBJ2-3; 7 bases agree with TRBD2. The CDR3 length is 16 residues. V trimming: 4 bases; J trimming: 2 bases; junction bases outside the gene matches: 10. CDR1 and CDR2 from the germline V gene are SGDLS and YYNGEE. DNA of the CDR3: TGTGCCAGCAGCAAAGGGGCTAGCGGCTACACAGATACGCAGTATTTT. It yields the protein CASSKGASGYTDTQYF.

As regards this clone: The same CDR3 is also encoded by other DNA sequences in this sample. The V and J genes are TRBV29-1 and TRBJ1-5, with a tentative D call TRBD1 (6 bases). The V gene lost 4 bases and the J gene lost 7 bases, with 17 bases spanning the gap. In germline, CDR1 is SQVTM, CDR2 ANQGSEA. CDR3 length: 14 amino acids. The CDR3 region is CSVGAGAKNQPQHF. In DNA, the CDR3 is TGCAGCGTTGGGGCAGGGGCGAAAAACCAGCCCCAGCATTTT. Full variable domain (missing parts from reference TRBV29-1 and TRBJ1-5): SAVISQKPSRDICQRGTSLTIQCQVDSQVTMMFWYRQQPGQSLTLIATANQGSEATYESGFVIDKFPISRPNLTFSTLTVSNMSPEDSSIYLCSVGAGAKNQPQHFGDGTRLSIL.

This chain uses TRBV2 with TRBJ1-1, with D possibly matching TRBD1 (5 bases). Looked up from germline, CDR1 is SNHLY and CDR2 is FYNNEI. Deletions cut 4 bases from V and 3 bases from J, with 12 bases between. The CDR3 is 14 residues long. For the CDR3, the DNA is TGTGCCAGCAGTGTTTGGGGAGGGGACACTGAAGCTTTCTTT. It codes for CASSVWGGDTEAFF.

The rearrangement joins TRBV5-1 to TRBJ2-5; D is unresolved. This CDR3 is 16 amino acids long. Looked up from germline, CDR1 is SGHRS and CDR2 is YFSETQ. Trimming took 0 bases from V and 1 from J, leaving 13 bases between them. CDR3 sequence reads: CASSLAYPPAQETQYF. As DNA, the CDR3 is TGCGCCAGCAGCTTGGCCTATCCCCCAGCCCAAGAGACCCAGTACTTC.